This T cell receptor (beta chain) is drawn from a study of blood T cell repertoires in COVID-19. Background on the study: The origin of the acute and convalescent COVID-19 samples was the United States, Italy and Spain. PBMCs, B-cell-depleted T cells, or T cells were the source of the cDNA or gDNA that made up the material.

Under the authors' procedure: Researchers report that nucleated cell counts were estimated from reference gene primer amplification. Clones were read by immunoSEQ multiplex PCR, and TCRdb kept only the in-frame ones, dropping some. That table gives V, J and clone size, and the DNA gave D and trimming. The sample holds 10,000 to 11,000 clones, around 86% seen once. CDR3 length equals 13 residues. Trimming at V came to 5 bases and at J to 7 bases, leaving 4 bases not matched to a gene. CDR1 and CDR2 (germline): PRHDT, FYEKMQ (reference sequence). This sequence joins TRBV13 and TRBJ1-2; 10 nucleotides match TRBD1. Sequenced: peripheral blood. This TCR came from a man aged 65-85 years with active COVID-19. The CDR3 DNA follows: TGTGCCAGCAGCCGACAGGGGGCAGTTGGCTACACCTTC. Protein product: CASSRQGAVGYTF.